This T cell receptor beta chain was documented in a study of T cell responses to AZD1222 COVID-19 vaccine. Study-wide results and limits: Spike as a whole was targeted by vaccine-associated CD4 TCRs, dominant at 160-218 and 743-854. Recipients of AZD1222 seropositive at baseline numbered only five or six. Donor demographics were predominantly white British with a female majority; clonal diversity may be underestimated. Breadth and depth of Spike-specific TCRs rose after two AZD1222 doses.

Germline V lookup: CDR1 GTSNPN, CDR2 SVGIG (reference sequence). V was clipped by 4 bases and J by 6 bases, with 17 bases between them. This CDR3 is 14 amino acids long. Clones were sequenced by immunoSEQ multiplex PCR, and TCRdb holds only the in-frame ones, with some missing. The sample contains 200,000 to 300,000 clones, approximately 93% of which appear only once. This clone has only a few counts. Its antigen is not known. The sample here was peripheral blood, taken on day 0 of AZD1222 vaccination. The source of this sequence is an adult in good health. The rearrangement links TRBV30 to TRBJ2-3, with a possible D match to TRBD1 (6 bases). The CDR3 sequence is CAWNKGRGLDTQYF. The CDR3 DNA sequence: TGTGCCTGGAATAAAGGCAGGGGATTGGATACGCAGTATTTT.